The sequence of this T cell receptor beta chain was determined in a study of Ad26.COV2.S vaccination and SARS-CoV-2 variants. The wider study: Participants got Ad26.COV2.S intramuscularly, once or twice 56 days apart. Study-level points and caveats: Non-spike TCR breadth did not differ much between vaccine and placebo recipients. Following vaccination, spike-specific CD8+ and CD4+ T cell responses reportedly exhibited substantial breadth.

With regard to this clone: Its antigen is unknown. At one end, the junction sequence differs from germline, possibly due to a read error.

Treatment reported: about 20 received Ad26.COV2.S at low or high dose, single or two shots; about 5 received placebo; per-sample allocation not given. Vaccine and placebo recipients were sampled on day 63 after the first injection. Generated by immunoSEQ multiplex PCR, the TCRdb table keeps only in-frame clones and is missing some. The sample carries some 640,000 clones, roughly 90% recorded once. The source is a person between 18 and 59 years old who received the Ad26.COV2.S COVID-19 vaccine or a placebo. Sequencing was performed on peripheral blood, taken in a trial of Ad26.COV2.S vaccine versus placebo.

The CDR3 region is CSGDRDLF. The CDR3 region has the DNA TGCAGTGGGGACAGGGACCTCTTC. The chain employs TRBV20-1 and TRBJ2-1, with 9 bases lining up with TRBD1. This CDR3 spans 8 amino acids. Germline CDR1 DFQATT, CDR2 SNEGSKA (reference sequence).